This TCR beta chain was captured in a study of PD-1 blockade in classical Hodgkin lymphoma. Specified time point: cycle 4 day 1 (C4D1), after more than five weeks of nivolumab. The patients all showed relapse after autologous stem cell transplantation, while their brentuximab vedotin exposure varied. Data came from immunoSEQ multiplex PCR; TCRdb stores just in-frame clones and leaves some out. The sample comprises about 24,000 clones, around 84% of which are singletons, and 6.2% rests with the top ten. The sequence was obtained from a human donor with classical Hodgkin lymphoma. Sample: peripheral blood mononuclear cells (PBMCs), taken before the fourth cycle of nivolumab.

Here the CDR3 reads CASGSQGVGTEAFF. CDR3 in DNA: TGTGCTAGTGGTTCCCAGGGGGTTGGCACTGAAGCTTTCTTT. The chain couples TRBV12-5 to TRBJ1-1; 7 bases are shared with TRBD1. The J segment lost 4 bases and the V segment lost 4 bases, leaving 6 bases of the junction unmatched. The germline gives CDR1 LGHNT, CDR2 FRNRAP. This CDR3 has 14 residues. Filled out from reference TRBV12-5 and TRBJ1-1, the complete variable domain reads DARVTQTPRHKVTEMGQEVTMRCQPILGHNTVFWYRQTMMQGLELLAYFRNRAPLDDSGMPKDRFSAEMPDATLATLKIQPSEPRDSAVYFCASGSQGVGTEAFFGQGTRLTVV.